The following is a TCR beta chain sequence with its context. Its antigen is still unknown. The sample holds no much larger clone one base away, and base qualities are not on file. The CDR3 runs 13 residues from the cysteine to the phenylalanine. Left in the record is the CDR3 DNA by itself, 39 bases read in frame from the first base. As encoded in the germline V gene (reference sequence), CDR1 is LGHDT while CDR2 is YNNKEL. V lost 4 bases and J lost 5 bases; the stretch between them is 8 bases long. Collaborating institutions collected whole blood in K2EDTA tubes following their own protocols. For TCRbeta analysis, collaborators shipped samples as frozen whole blood, isolated PBMCs, or DNA extracted from either of those sample types. The source of the sample is a study of blood T cell repertoires in COVID-19 (dated by TCRdb to 2018 to 2020). Context from the whole study: The collaborator samples originated in the United States, Italy and Spain and spanned the acute and convalescent phases of COVID-19. The material from the prospective study consisted of cDNA or gDNA derived from T cells, B-cell-depleted T cells, or PBMCs. The dataset comprised deeply sampled blood TCRbeta repertoires from subjects exposed to, actively infected with, or recovered from COVID-19. A freely available public database, intended as a resource for researchers studying the immune response to SARS-CoV-2, is where the repertoires were released. The samples were drawn from the first 160 participants of the ongoing ImmuneRACE study and from 950 to 1,500 subjects provided by 6 global collaborators. Sample metadata almost always included a de-identified subject ID, COVID-19 status, age in years and sex. Where available, HLA class I and class II types were taken from metadata supplied by the sample provider and were not determined by assay-based typing. Here is what the overall study found, with its caveats: The amount of clinical and demographic metadata varied by source and participant and was provided uncurated.

TCRbeta CDR3 regions were amplified from genomic DNA by means of the immunoSEQ Assay, a bias-controlled multiplex PCR. As for how the authors treated the data: Within the assay, amplification of reference gene primers was used to estimate how many nucleated cells each sample contained. To quantify the absolute abundance of each unique TCRbeta CDR3 rearrangement, sequence reads were collapsed and filtered. For each sample, productive Simpson clonality was calculated by taking the square root of Simpson's diversity index across productive rearrangements. TCRdb holds this immuneACCESS table with in-frame rearrangements only. Some clones are missing; in checked studies, unresolved V genes explain under half, and the rest has no known cause. The V and J calls and the clone size are those of that table, but D and trimming were determined from the DNA. In all, the sample holds some 96,000 clones, and about nine tenths of those were seen once. The top ten clonotypes cover 10% of the sample.

This sequence originates from a man aged 45-60 years with acute or convalescent COVID-19. The rearrangement combines TRBV3-1 (or the pseudogene TRBV3-2) with TRBJ1-4; too little of a D gene remains to name it. Sequencing was performed on peripheral blood. The DNA sequence follows: TGTGCCAGCAGCCCGCGGGGAAATGAAAAACTGTTTTTT. Translated, this gives CASSPRGNEKLFF.